The rows below give T cell receptor beta chains drawn from one sample of a study of PD-L1 blockade in urothelial cancer. Libraries were prepared by immunoSEQ multiplex PCR; TCRdb keeps only in-frame clonotypes and omits some of them. This sample has about 91,000 clones, with less than 85% found just once. This material consisted of PBMCs, taken around atezolizumab (anti-PD-L1) treatment. These receptors all stem from a man aged 70 or older with urothelial cancer. The CDR3 runs from the conserved cysteine through the conserved F or W. Fields, in order: clone size, D gene, V gene, J gene, CDR3 protein, CDR3 DNA. A D gene is named only where the DNA matches it firmly. Clone sizes are given selectively: once, few, many, or a class where the clone is expanded.

>NA|NA|TRBV6-1|TRBJ1-6
CASSEARWAGGSPLHF
TGTGCCAGCAGTGAAGCGCGTTGGGCGGGAGGATCACCCCTCCACTTT
>NA|NA|TRBV6-1|TRBJ2-7
CASRRESSYEQYF
TGTGCCAGCCGCCGGGAAAGCTCCTACGAGCAGTACTTC
>NA|NA|TRBV5-6|TRBJ1-1
CASSFNGGRTRNTEAFF
TGTGCCAGCAGCTTTAACGGGGGGCGAACGAGGAACACTGAAGCTTTCTTT
>few|TRBD2|TRBV2|TRBJ2-3
CASREAGGATDTQYF
TGTGCCAGCAGAGAAGCGGGGGGGGCCACAGATACGCAGTATTTT
>NA|NA|TRBV11-3|TRBJ2-5
CASSPLVNVETQYF
TGTGCCAGCAGCCCCCTCGTAAATGTGGAGACCCAGTACTTC
>NA|NA|TRBV10-1|TRBJ1-2
CASSESKVSSFSRGKLENYGYTF
TGCGCCAGCAGTGAGTCGAAGGTCAGTAGCTTTTCCCGGGGGAAACTAGAAAACTATGGCTACACCTTC
>NA|TRBD1|TRBV5-4|TRBJ2-1
CASSLQGIDEQFF
TGTGCCAGCAGTCTACAGGGGATCGATGAGCAGTTCTTC
>NA|TRBD1|TRBV7-2|TRBJ1-4
CASSLTGTGNEKLFF
TGTGCCAGCAGCTTAACCGGGACAGGGAATGAAAAACTGTTTTTT
>NA|NA|TRBV7-2|TRBJ2-7
CASSFTGHTSYEQYF
TGTGCCAGCAGCTTCACTGGACATACTTCCTACGAGCAGTACTTC
>NA|TRBD2|TRBV4-1|TRBJ2-3
CASSFGLAGGSTDTQYF
TGCGCCAGCAGCTTCGGACTAGCGGGGGGAAGCACAGATACGCAGTATTTT
>NA|NA|TRBV18|TRBJ1-3
CASSPNRAWTSGNTIYF
TGTGCCAGCTCACCAAACAGGGCATGGACCTCTGGAAACACCATATATTTT
>NA|TRBD1|TRBV6-1|TRBJ1-1
CASSVMGRDRGLRGTEAFF
TGTGCCAGCAGTGTGATGGGTCGGGACAGGGGGCTCCGTGGCACTGAAGCTTTCTTT
>NA|TRBD1|TRBV7-8|TRBJ2-3
CASSSTGPTDTQYF
TGTGCCAGCAGCTCGACAGGGCCCACAGATACGCAGTATTTT
>NA|NA|TRBV27|TRBJ2-5
CASSPGGETQYF
TGTGCCAGCAGTCCAGGGGGGGAGACCCAGTACTTC
>NA|NA|TRBV15|TRBJ1-4
CATSLSAGPNEKLFF
TGTGCCACCAGCCTATCAGCGGGGCCTAATGAAAAACTGTTTTTT
>NA|NA|TRBV5-4|TRBJ1-4
CASSLAGGGGEKLFF
TGTGCCAGCAGCTTGGCCGGAGGGGGGGGTGAAAAACTGTTTTTT
>NA|TRBD1|TRBV7-9|TRBJ1-2
CASSLGTGGGHGYTF
TGTGCCAGCAGCTTAGGGACAGGGGGTGGGCATGGCTACACCTTC
>few|NA|TRBV18|TRBJ2-7
CASSDAVDASEQYF
TGTGCCAGCTCAGACGCGGTAGATGCGTCCGAGCAGTACTTC